The source of this TCR beta chain is a study of blood T cells in healthy people across ages. Overall study findings and caveats: With naive T cell percentage, TCR beta diversity showed a strong correlation. Both higher diversity and more naive CD4+ cells marked long-lived donors when set against aged donors.

Primers used in a second PCR of about 6 to 11 cycles were a sample-barcoded 5' primer and a J-beta primer mix. Using its own MiXCR run on the 5' RACE reads, TCRdb lists one record per CDR3 protein. The profile shows about 930,000 distinct CDR3 sequences, 25% to 35% of them singletons. Germline assignment: CDR1 SNHLY and CDR2 FYNNEI. Trimming pared 6 bases from V and 9 bases from J, leaving 16 bases between. This CDR3 is built from 13 residues. Each sample provided at least 6 micrograms of extracted total RNA. This clonotype was observed a few times. What it binds is unknown. These same records also appear under a second study, on T cells of mothers and their children. Turning to that study: The authors used all extracted RNA for cDNA synthesis, at approximately 1.5 ug per 15 ul.

The chain is built from TRBV2 and TRBJ2-3; perhaps TRBD2 as D (5 bases). The sample taken for sequencing was blood. The receptor was derived from a woman aged 40 to 49 in good health. The DNA for the CDR3 is TGTGCCAGCAGAATCCCCGGGCCGGGGACGCAGTATTTT. Translation gives CASRIPGPGTQYF.